One and the same sample provided the 29 T cell receptor beta chains below, sequenced in a study of blood T cell repertoires in COVID-19. Repertoires were generated with immunoSEQ multiplex PCR, while TCRdb's copy carries only in-frame clones and drops some. Among about 40,000 clones listed, about nine tenths were seen once. The sequencing sample was made of peripheral blood. Receptor source: a woman older than 75 with active COVID-19.

On this clone itself: The same CDR3 can be traced to other DNA sequences in this sample. This chain connects TRBV7-9 to TRBJ2-5; 14 nucleotides align to TRBD2. V shed 1 base, J shed 0 bases, and the junction held 1 base outside the gene matches. This CDR3 is 17 amino acids long. CDR1 is SEHNR and CDR2 is FQNEAQ in the germline V gene (reference sequence). CDR3 amino acids: CASSLGLAGGYQETQYF. CDR3 sequence (DNA): TGTGCCAGCAGCTTAGGACTAGCGGGGGGGTACCAAGAGACCCAGTACTTC.

The table lists this clone with a count of one. The rearrangement links TRBV29-1 to TRBJ2-3, with 9 nucleotides matching TRBD1. Germline assignment: CDR1 SQVTM and CDR2 ANQGSEA. With 4 bases clipped from V and 3 bases from J, the junction kept 8 bases outside the gene matches. This CDR3 region has 15 residues. The CDR3 coding sequence is TGCAGCGTTGGGAAGAGACAGGGGGGAACAGATACGCAGTATTTT. It codes for CSVGKRQGGTDTQYF.

This chain connects TRBV5-6 to TRBJ2-5; TRBD1 matches at 10 bases. The CDR3 is 16 amino acids. The germline V gene encodes CDR1 SGHDT and CDR2 YYEEEE. The V segment lost 4 bases and the J segment 5 bases; nucleotides outside the gene matches: 11. For the CDR3, the DNA is TGTGCCAGCAGCGGGACAGGGGCGACACCCCTCGAGACCCAGTACTTC. Its translation: CASSGTGATPLETQYF.

This clone appeared a single time. V usage is TRBV28 and J usage is TRBJ2-5; 10 bases map to TRBD2. Germline loops: CDR1 MDHEN, CDR2 SYDVKM. CDR3 size: 15 residues. Germline trimming cut 5 bases from V and 5 bases from J; bases unmatched to any gene: 8. The CDR3 coding sequence is TGTGCCAGCAGTAAACCGGGACTAGCGTTCGAGACCCAGTACTTC. Amino acids: CASSKPGLAFETQYF.

CDR3 bases: TGTGCCAGCAGCAAAGAACGGCTACGGGAACTGTTTTTT. The encoded protein is CASSKERLRELFF. V and J are TRBV5-6 and TRBJ1-4, with D unresolved. The CDR3 is 13 amino acids. Per the germline V gene, CDR1 is SGHDT and CDR2 is YYEEEE. V was cut by 4 bases and J by 12 bases, with 16 bases left in between.

This chain uses TRBV19 with TRBJ2-5; 10 nucleotides agree with TRBD1. V lost 4 bases to trimming and J lost 4 bases; unmatched junction nucleotides: 6. This CDR3 has 15 amino acids. Germline V CDR1 and CDR2: LNHDA, SQIVND (reference sequence). CDR3 nucleotide sequence: TGTGCCAGTAGTACGCCTAGGACAGGGGGAGAGACCCAGTACTTC. This gives the protein CASSTPRTGGETQYF.

Note on this clone: Additional DNA sequences in this sample encode the identical CDR3. This chain links TRBV19 with TRBJ2-7; a possible D gene is TRBD2 (5 bases). V was pared by 7 bases and J by 1 base, with 14 bases between. Germline CDR1 reads LNHDA; CDR2 reads SQIVND (reference sequence). This CDR3 is 14 amino acids long. CDR3 residues: CASTRTGTSYEQYF. For the CDR3, the DNA is TGTGCCAGTACGAGGACTGGCACATCCTACGAGCAGTACTTC.

V gene TRBV6-4 combines with J gene TRBJ1-6; a weak D match, TRBD1 (5 bases). The ends were cut back, 10 bases at V and 8 bases at J, with 18 bases in the middle. The CDR3 consists of 14 residues. CDR1 and CDR2 from the germline V gene are MRHNA and SNTAGT. The CDR3 DNA sequence: TGTGCCACACGAGAAAGGGGTAAGGATTCACCCCTCCACTTT. This translates into CATRERGKDSPLHF.

The chain combines TRBV6-5 with TRBJ2-7, with D possibly TRBD2 on 5 matching bases. Trimming took 6 bases from V and 0 from J, leaving 12 bases between them. Germline V gene sequence: CDR1 MNHEY, CDR2 SVGAGI. The CDR3 sequence is 14 residues long. CDR3: CASSREPSSYEQYF. CDR3 sequence (DNA): TGTGCCAGCAGCCGGGAACCTAGCTCCTACGAGCAGTACTTC.

This clone has only one observation. This chain links TRBV18 with TRBJ2-5, with D uncertain. Germline V gene lookup returns CDR1 KGHSH and CDR2 LQKENI. Trimming stripped 0 bases from V and 2 bases from J, with 10 bases between. This CDR3 spans 15 amino acids. The CDR3 sequence: CASSPPVKLQETQYF. For the CDR3, the DNA is TGTGCCAGCTCACCACCGGTCAAACTTCAAGAGACCCAGTACTTC. Full variable domain (missing parts from reference TRBV18 and TRBJ2-5): NAGVMQNPRHLVRRRGQEARLRCSPMKGHSHVYWYRQLPEEGLKFMVYLQKENIIDESGMPKERFSAEFPKEGPSILRIQQVVRGDSAAYFCASSPPVKLQETQYFGPGTRLLVL.

The genes are TRBV24-1 and TRBJ2-7, with TRBD1 as a possible D gene (5 bases). Trimming stripped 7 bases from V and 0 bases from J, with 18 bases between. This CDR3 spans 16 amino acids. Per germline, CDR1 KGHDR and CDR2 SFDVKD. This CDR3 is CATRGKRTTSSYEQYF. The CDR3 bases are TGTGCCACCAGGGGAAAAAGGACAACGAGCTCCTACGAGCAGTACTTC.

This chain uses TRBV5-6 with TRBJ1-3; D is unclear. CDR3 length: 16 residues. From germline, CDR1 is SGHDT and CDR2 YYEEEE. Trimming took off 6 bases at V and 0 bases at J, with 16 bases between the two ends. The CDR3 DNA reads TGTGCCAGCAACAGATGGGCTGTGGGCTCTGGAAACACCATATATTTT. Amino acid sequence: CASNRWAVGSGNTIYF.

This clone was observed a handful of times. The CDR3 sequence is CASSPDRGQVSTGYTF. CDR3 nucleotide sequence: TGTGCCAGCAGTCCCGACAGGGGGCAAGTTTCTACTGGCTACACCTTC. The rearrangement uses TRBV27 and TRBJ1-2, with 10 bases identical to TRBD1. CDR1 and CDR2 (germline): MNHEY, SMNVEV (reference sequence). V dropped 5 bases and J dropped 7; count of bases not matched to a gene: 13. This CDR3 is built from 16 residues.

The chain employs TRBV11-2 and TRBJ2-1; 7 bases are a match to TRBD1. This CDR3 region has 19 residues. Germline V gene data show CDR1 as SGHAT and CDR2 as FQNNGV. The junction had 15 bases not matched to a gene; V was cut back by 4 bases and J by 0 bases. CDR3 DNA: TGTGCCAGCAGCTCAGGGGGACGGCGTCCTATTTTCTCCTACAATGAGCAGTTCTTC. Residues: CASSSGGRRPIFSYNEQFF.

The genes are TRBV10-2 and TRBJ1-5, with TRBD1 identical over 7 bases. The CDR3 length is 16 residues. V was clipped by 0 bases and J by 2 bases; unmatched bases: 4. Germline-derived CDR1 and CDR2 are WSHSY and SAAADI. This chain's CDR3 is CASSESEGAGNQPQHF. In nucleotides, the CDR3 is TGCGCCAGCAGTGAGTCCGAGGGGGCGGGCAATCAGCCCCAGCATTTT.

The V call is TRBV19, the J call TRBJ1-2; no clear D gene. CDR3 size: 15 residues. In germline, CDR1 is LNHDA, CDR2 SQIVND (reference sequence). V gave up 4 bases and J gave up 2 bases, with 14 bases separating them. The CDR3 DNA follows: TGTGCCAGTAGTACGCGGTGGAGTCGGAACTATGGCTACACCTTC. Translated, it gives CASSTRWSRNYGYTF.

The chain carries TRBV28 and TRBJ1-5; D may be TRBD1 (6 bases). V was trimmed by 11 bases and J by 5 bases, leaving 16 bases between them. CDR3 length equals 13 residues. Germline-derived CDR1 and CDR2 are MDHEN and SYDVKM. CDR3 region: CALGGGGDQPQHF. In DNA form, the CDR3 reads TGTGCCCTTGGCGGGGGGGGCGATCAGCCCCAGCATTTT.

This chain joins TRBV19 and TRBJ2-6; perhaps TRBD1 as D (6 bases). The CDR3 runs to 18 residues. V lost 2 bases and J 0 bases, leaving 14 bases between the germline ends. Germline V gene lookup returns CDR1 LNHDA and CDR2 SQIVND (reference sequence). The CDR3 region is CASSIIRGDVSGANVLTF. The CDR3 DNA sequence: TGTGCCAGTAGTATAATCAGGGGAGATGTCTCTGGGGCCAACGTCCTGACTTTC.

The genes are TRBV6-6 and TRBJ2-7; 10 bases fit TRBD1. There are 18 residues in the CDR3. Germline V lookup: CDR1 MNHNY, CDR2 SVGAGI (reference sequence). The J segment lost 1 base and the V segment lost 5 bases, leaving 14 bases of the junction unmatched. CDR3 DNA sequence: TGTGCCAGCAGTCAAAACCTTCTCCGGGACAGGGGTTCCTACGAGCAGTACTTC. It yields the protein CASSQNLLRDRGSYEQYF.

The chain employs TRBV19 and TRBJ1-1; 9 nucleotides line up with TRBD1. Germline trimming cut 5 bases from V and 1 base from J; bases unmatched to any gene: 2. The CDR3 totals 14 residues. In germline, CDR1 is LNHDA, CDR2 SQIVND (reference sequence). The CDR3 sequence: CASSVQGANTEAFF. CDR3 nucleotides: TGTGCCAGTAGTGTACAGGGGGCGAACACTGAAGCTTTCTTT.

The V call is TRBV28, the J call TRBJ2-1, with D tentatively TRBD2 (7 bases). This CDR3 region has 15 residues. Germline CDR1 and CDR2: MDHEN and SYDVKM. With 3 bases removed from V and 2 bases from J, the gap between germline ends came to 11 bases. CDR3 coding DNA: TGTGCCAGCAGTTTGGGGGGGGCCACCTACAATGAGCAGTTCTTC. Residues: CASSLGGATYNEQFF. The variable domain in full, completed from reference TRBV28 and TRBJ2-1, reads DVKVTQSSRYLVKRTGEKVFLECVQDMDHENMFWYRQDPGLGLRLIYFSYDVKMKEKGDIPEGYSVSREKKERFSLILESASTNQTSMYLCASSLGGATYNEQFFGPGTRLTVL.

The genes are TRBV10-1 and TRBJ2-5; 7 bases agree with TRBD1. Germline V gives CDR1 WNHNN, CDR2 SYGVQD (reference sequence). The CDR3 runs to 13 residues. V shed 9 bases and J 2 bases; nucleotides not matched to a gene: 6. The CDR3 DNA reads TGCGCCAGATTGGGGACAGAACAAGAGACCCAGTACTTC. Protein: CARLGTEQETQYF.

The chain employs TRBV18 and TRBJ1-2; TRBD1 matches 8 bases. V was clipped by 6 bases and J by 7 bases; unmatched bases: 16. CDR1 and CDR2 from the germline V gene are KGHSH and LQKENI. This CDR3 is 16 amino acids long. The CDR3 here is CASSETGAGSKAGYTF. The CDR3 region has the DNA TGTGCCAGCTCCGAGACAGGGGCGGGCTCTAAGGCTGGCTACACCTTC.

V gene TRBV30 combines with J gene TRBJ2-3, with D possibly being TRBD1 (6 bases). The V end was cut by 5 bases, the J end by 2 bases, with 14 bases between. The CDR3 totals 14 residues. Germline V gene data show CDR1 as GTSNPN and CDR2 as SVGIG (reference sequence). Here the CDR3 reads CAWGGPSYTDTQYF. CDR3 bases: TGTGCCTGGGGGGGCCCCTCCTACACAGATACGCAGTATTTT.

The chain recombines TRBV19 with TRBJ2-2; TRBD2 matches at 12 bases. CDR3 length: 15 residues. Germline CDR1 and CDR2: LNHDA and SQIVND (reference sequence). Germline trimming cut 6 bases from V and 5 bases from J; bases unmatched to any gene: 4. CDR3 region: CASRTGLAGTGELFF. Written as DNA, the CDR3 is TGTGCCAGTAGAACGGGACTAGCGGGTACCGGGGAGCTGTTTTTT.

This clone came up a few times. This chain uses TRBV6-6 with TRBJ2-7, with D tentatively TRBD2 (6 bases). Trimming cost V 10 bases and J 3 bases, with 13 bases left between them. From germline, CDR1 is MNHNY and CDR2 SVGAGI (reference sequence). The CDR3 totals 12 residues. CDR3 sequence (DNA): TGTGCCACCGCGGACGGGAGCTACGAGCAGTACTTC. Residues: CATADGSYEQYF.

The chain employs TRBV5-5 and TRBJ2-3; 12 nucleotides line up with TRBD1. J lost 5 bases, V lost 3 bases, and 4 bases had no gene match. Germline lookup yields CDR1 SGHKS and CDR2 YYEKEE (reference sequence). This CDR3 comprises 15 residues. CDR3 nucleotides: TGTGCCAGCAGCTGGGACAGGGGGCAAATAGATACGCAGTATTTT. Amino acids: CASSWDRGQIDTQYF.

The rearrangement links TRBV11-2 to TRBJ2-5; the D gene is possibly TRBD1 (5 bases). V lost 2 bases, J lost 3 bases, and 10 bases lay in between. The CDR3 sequence is 14 residues long. Looked up from germline, CDR1 is SGHAT and CDR2 is FQNNGV. CDR3 nucleotides: TGTGCCAGCAGCTTATTGCAGGGTAAAGAGACCCAGTACTTC. Encoded protein: CASSLLQGKETQYF.

The chain joins TRBV5-5 to TRBJ1-2, with 9 bases lining up with TRBD1. Per the germline V gene, CDR1 is SGHKS and CDR2 is YYEKEE (reference sequence). CDR3 size: 15 residues. Germline trimming cut 4 bases from V and 8 bases from J; bases unmatched to any gene: 12. The CDR3: CASSGWTGEVGGYTF. CDR3 nucleotides: TGTGCCAGCAGCGGATGGACAGGGGAAGTCGGCGGCTACACCTTC.